A single sample gave rise to the 27 T cell receptor beta chains below, sequenced in a study of memory CD4+ T cells and cytomegalovirus serostatus. Single viable CD3+CD4+CD8-CD45RO+ cells were sorted as the memory CD4+ T cells. Data came from immunoSEQ multiplex PCR; TCRdb stores just in-frame clones and leaves some out. The sample consists of 56,000 or so clones, 80% of them appearing once. Sequencing was done on a sample of memory CD4+ T cells from blood. All receptors come from an adult in good health and CMV-seronegative. Some clones in this sample may be carry-over from other donors' samples.

The V gene is TRBV5-5, the J gene TRBJ1-5; no definite D call. Germline V lookup: CDR1 SGHKS, CDR2 YYEKEE (reference sequence). The CDR3 extends over 18 amino acids. V was clipped by 3 bases and J by 0 bases, with 19 bases between them. The DNA for the CDR3 is TGTGCCAGCAGCTCTTATCCTGCCCCGGGTTTTAGCAATCAGCCCCAGCATTTT. Translation gives CASSSYPAPGFSNQPQHF.

This clone was observed a few times. V is TRBV14 and J is TRBJ2-3; TRBD2 matches 14 bases. This CDR3 is built from 16 residues. The ends lost 6 bases at V and 2 bases at J; junction bases unmatched: 4. The germline gives CDR1 SGHDN, CDR2 FVKESK. The chain's CDR3 is CASSRLAGGHTDTQYF. Written as DNA, the CDR3 is TGTGCCAGCAGTCGACTAGCGGGAGGGCACACAGATACGCAGTATTTT.

The chain recombines TRBV11-2 with TRBJ2-1; D might be TRBD2 (5 bases). Trimming pared 0 bases from V and 8 bases from J, leaving 23 bases between. This CDR3 has 18 residues. CDR1 is SGHAT and CDR2 is FQNNGV in the germline V gene. The CDR3 region is CASSLDPSGRSIFYEQFF. CDR3 nucleotides: TGTGCCAGCAGCTTAGATCCCAGCGGAAGGAGCATCTTCTATGAGCAGTTCTTC.

The chain couples TRBV28 to TRBJ2-1; no clear D gene. CDR1 and CDR2 (germline): MDHEN, SYDVKM. Trimming pared 3 bases from V and 9 bases from J, leaving 9 bases between. The CDR3 is 12 residues long. DNA of the CDR3: TGTGCCAGCAGTTTCGGTGGGGTTGAGCAGTTCTTC. This codes for CASSFGGVEQFF.

The chain couples TRBV4-3 to TRBJ1-6, with unresolved D. V was trimmed by 0 bases and J by 8 bases, leaving 11 bases between them. The CDR3 runs 15 residues. Germline V gene sequence: CDR1 LGHNA, CDR2 YSLEER. The CDR3 region has the DNA TGCGCCAGCAGCCAAGATCAAGGCAGTGATTCACCCCTCCACTTT. Amino acid sequence: CASSQDQGSDSPLHF.

Only one count was recorded for this clone. CDR3 loop: CASSLGANEKLFF. The CDR3 nucleotides read TGTGCCAGCAGTTTAGGGGCTAATGAAAAACTGTTTTTT. V usage is TRBV28 and J usage is TRBJ1-4; no firm D call. CDR3 length: 13 amino acids. Germline assignment: CDR1 MDHEN and CDR2 SYDVKM. Trimming left V 2 bases short and J 3 bases short, with 4 bases between.

This clone has a single count. J is TRBJ1-2 and V is TRBV19; D call uncertain. In germline, CDR1 is LNHDA, CDR2 SQIVND (reference sequence). This CDR3 contains 14 residues. The V end was cut by 1 base, the J end by 8 bases, with 14 bases between. The DNA for the CDR3 is TGTGCCAGTAGTATAGGGTACGGGGTGCGAGGCTACACCTTC. Protein: CASSIGYGVRGYTF. Variable domain in full (rest from reference TRBV19 and TRBJ1-2): DGGITQSPKYLFRKEGQNVTLSCEQNLNHDAMYWYRQDPGQGLRLIYYSQIVNDFQKGDIAEGYSVSREKKESFPLTVTSAQKNPTAFYLCASSIGYGVRGYTFGSGTRLTVV.

The chain has TRBV4-2 and TRBJ2-5; 8 bases align to TRBD2. Per the germline V gene, CDR1 is LGHNA and CDR2 is YNFKEQ. V trimming: 0 bases; J trimming: 6 bases; junction bases outside the gene matches: 15. The CDR3 has 18 residues. The CDR3 sequence: CASSQDRIGTGGVKTQYF. As DNA, the CDR3 is TGTGCCAGCAGCCAAGATCGGATCGGGACGGGAGGGGTAAAGACCCAGTACTTC.

The chain carries TRBV5-1 and TRBJ2-5; 8 bases align to TRBD1. The CDR3 sequence is 13 residues long. Germline V CDR1 and CDR2: SGHRS, YFSETQ. V shed 4 bases and J 5 bases; nucleotides not matched to a gene: 4. The CDR3 DNA follows: TGCGCCAGCAGCCTCGGACAGGGCGAGACCCAGTACTTC. Protein product: CASSLGQGETQYF.

The rearrangement uses TRBV28 and TRBJ1-4; TRBD1 aligns across 7 bases. CDR1 and CDR2 from the germline V gene are MDHEN and SYDVKM. Trimming took 4 bases from V and 7 from J; bases not matched to a gene: 9. The CDR3 consists of 15 residues. CDR3 sequence (DNA): TGTGCCAGCAGTTCACAAACAGGGGCCCTTGAAAAACTGTTTTTT. Its protein is CASSSQTGALEKLFF.

This chain uses TRBV5-5 with TRBJ1-5, with 7 nucleotides matching TRBD1. Germline V CDR1 and CDR2: SGHKS, YYEKEE (reference sequence). This CDR3 has 15 amino acids. V shed 3 bases, J shed 6 bases, and the junction held 9 bases outside the gene matches. In DNA, the CDR3 is TGTGCCAGCAGCTCCGGGACAGTCAAGGGTCAGCCCCAGCATTTT. Protein product: CASSSGTVKGQPQHF.

The genes are TRBV7-6 and TRBJ2-5; TRBD1 aligns across 8 bases. V dropped 1 base and J dropped 4; count of bases not matched to a gene: 14. Germline-derived CDR1 and CDR2 are SGHVS and FNYEAQ. The CDR3 sequence is 18 residues long. The CDR3 spells CASSLGLIGQGVGETQYF. The DNA for the CDR3 is TGTGCCAGCAGCTTAGGCCTAATAGGACAGGGAGTCGGAGAGACCCAGTACTTC.

This chain connects TRBV28 to TRBJ1-1; D is unclear. The CDR3 contains 13 residues. V shed 3 bases and J shed 5 bases, with 10 bases lying between them. CDR1 is MDHEN, CDR2 SYDVKM, per germline. CDR3 region: CASSFSDRTEAFF. Here the CDR3 DNA reads TGTGCCAGCAGTTTTTCAGACCGGACTGAAGCTTTCTTT.

The CDR3: CASSRLGGDMETQYF. CDR3 bases: TGTGCCAGCAGCCGTTTGGGGGGAGACATGGAGACCCAGTACTTC. This sequence joins TRBV7-2 and TRBJ2-5; D possibly corresponds to TRBD2 (6 bases). The V and J ends lost 5 bases and 5 bases respectively, with 18 bases between them. Germline assignment: CDR1 SGHTA and CDR2 FQGNSA. CDR3 size: 15 residues. Full variable domain (missing parts from reference TRBV7-2 and TRBJ2-5): GAGVSQSPSNKVTEKGKDVELRCDPISGHTALYWYRQSLGQGLEFLIYFQGNSAPDKSGLPSDRFSAERTGGSVSTLTIQRTQQEDSAVYLCASSRLGGDMETQYFGPGTRLLVL.

The chain recombines TRBV19 with TRBJ2-4; 9 bases agree with TRBD1. The ends lost 4 bases at V and 4 bases at J; junction bases unmatched: 11. Germline CDR1 is LNHDA and CDR2 is SQIVND (reference sequence). The CDR3 has 17 amino acids. In DNA form, the CDR3 reads TGTGCCAGTAGTAGGGGGGACGGCGGGACAGGGAAAAACATTCAGTACTTC. This translates into CASSRGDGGTGKNIQYF.

The chain recombines TRBV18 with TRBJ2-7; 7 nucleotides match TRBD2. The germline CDR1 and CDR2 sequences are KGHSH and LQKENI. This CDR3 comprises 14 residues. V shed 2 bases, J shed 7 bases, and the junction held 8 bases outside the gene matches. In DNA, the CDR3 is TGTGCCAGCTCACCATCCGGGGGGTCTGAGGAGCAGTACTTC. Translation gives CASSPSGGSEEQYF.

The count of this clone is one. This chain connects TRBV7-2 to TRBJ1-1, with TRBD1 matching 7 bases. The CDR3 totals 14 residues. The germline gives CDR1 SGHTA, CDR2 FQGNSA. V was clipped by 5 bases and J by 5 bases; unmatched bases: 8. The CDR3 reads CASSGGQLGTEAFF. DNA of the CDR3: TGTGCCAGCAGCGGGGGACAGCTAGGAACTGAAGCTTTCTTT.

The chain links TRBV7-2 to TRBJ2-5, with no clear D. This CDR3 has 13 residues. V shed 5 bases and J shed 5 bases, with 12 bases lying between them. Germline V gene lookup returns CDR1 SGHTA and CDR2 FQGNSA. The CDR3 DNA sequence: TGTGCCAGCAGCCGGGCTTCCAAGGAGACCCAGTACTTC. Translated: CASSRASKETQYF.

The chain combines TRBV19 with TRBJ2-1, with D maybe TRBD2 (6 bases). Looked up from germline, CDR1 is LNHDA and CDR2 is SQIVND (reference sequence). The CDR3 has 15 residues. V dropped 1 base and J dropped 0 bases, with 7 bases sitting between them. CDR3 nucleotides: TGTGCCAGTAGTATAGGGGACTTCTCCTACAATGAGCAGTTCTTC. Its protein is CASSIGDFSYNEQFF. The whole variable domain, remainder taken from reference TRBV19 and TRBJ2-1, is DGGITQSPKYLFRKEGQNVTLSCEQNLNHDAMYWYRQDPGQGLRLIYYSQIVNDFQKGDIAEGYSVSREKKESFPLTVTSAQKNPTAFYLCASSIGDFSYNEQFFGPGTRLTVL.

The gene calls are TRBV7-9 and TRBJ2-1; 10 nucleotides align to TRBD2. CDR3 size: 19 residues. V dropped 1 base and J dropped 2; count of bases not matched to a gene: 11. Germline CDR1 reads SEHNR; CDR2 reads FQNEAQ (reference sequence). CDR3 nucleotide sequence: TGTGCCAGCAGCTTAGTCGCCAGCGGGAGGGCCCTAACCTACAATGAGCAGTTCTTC. It is translated as CASSLVASGRALTYNEQFF.

V gene TRBV18 combines with J gene TRBJ2-5; D is possibly TRBD2 (5 bases). CDR3 length equals 13 residues. With 6 bases removed from V and 4 bases from J, the gap between germline ends came to 12 bases. Per germline, CDR1 KGHSH and CDR2 LQKENI. The DNA for the CDR3 is TGTGCCAGCTCGCCCGGACTGGGAGAGACCCAGTACTTC. Translating it yields CASSPGLGETQYF. The full variable domain, with the rest looked up from reference TRBV18 and TRBJ2-5, is NAGVMQNPRHLVRRRGQEARLRCSPMKGHSHVYWYRQLPEEGLKFMVYLQKENIIDESGMPKERFSAEFPKEGPSILRIQQVVRGDSAAYFCASSPGLGETQYFGPGTRLLVL.

V usage is TRBV6-4 and J usage is TRBJ2-7; D ambiguous. The CDR3 sequence is 20 residues long. V was clipped by 0 bases and J by 5 bases, with 29 bases between them. Germline CDR1 is MRHNA and CDR2 is SNTAGT. This chain's CDR3 is CASSDSRHPEVYTRVNEQYF. As DNA, the CDR3 is TGTGCCAGCAGTGACTCGAGGCATCCCGAGGTGTACACTCGGGTGAACGAGCAGTACTTC.

This CDR3 reads CAISSTSGGNTEAFF. In DNA, the CDR3 is TGTGCCATCAGCTCGACGTCGGGGGGTAACACTGAAGCTTTCTTT. V gene TRBV10-3 combines with J gene TRBJ1-1; maybe TRBD1 (5 bases). Germline lookup yields CDR1 ENHRY and CDR2 SYGVKD. The CDR3 loop spans 15 amino acids. Deletions cut 6 bases from V and 2 bases from J, with 16 bases between.

This clone was detected a few times. V usage is TRBV5-5 and J usage is TRBJ2-7; D remains unclear. Germline CDR1 SGHKS, CDR2 YYEKEE (reference sequence). The CDR3 contains 16 residues. V was clipped by 2 bases and J by 4 bases, with 19 bases between them. DNA of the CDR3: TGTGCCAGCAGCTTTCGGCTCTCACAGATCCTTTACGAGCAGTACTTC. Its translation: CASSFRLSQILYEQYF.

The chain combines TRBV27 with TRBJ1-2, with 7 bases identical to TRBD1. The CDR3 runs 15 residues. CDR1 MNHEY and CDR2 SMNVEV come from the germline V gene (reference sequence). V was pared by 0 bases and J by 8 bases, with 9 bases of the junction left unmatched. This CDR3 is CASSLSFRGSGGYTF. In DNA, the CDR3 is TGTGCCAGCAGTTTATCCTTCAGGGGGTCAGGAGGCTACACCTTC.

The V and J genes are TRBV10-2 and TRBJ2-6; a weak D match, TRBD1 (5 bases). V was shortened by 10 bases and J by 1 base, with 14 bases between the two germline ends. The germline CDR1 and CDR2 sequences are WSHSY and SAAADI. This CDR3 is built from 15 residues. CDR3 nucleotide sequence: TGCGCCACCACTGGGGCAGGTTCTGGGGCCAACGTCCTGACTTTC. It translates to CATTGAGSGANVLTF.

The chain has TRBV7-9 and TRBJ1-5; TRBD1 agrees at 8 bases. The CDR3 loop spans 13 amino acids. Germline assignment: CDR1 SEHNR and CDR2 FQNEAQ (reference sequence). J lost 6 bases, V lost 3 bases, and 1 base had no gene match. The DNA for the CDR3 is TGTGCCAGCAGCTTGCAGGGGGCTCAGCCCCAGCATTTT. Its translation: CASSLQGAQPQHF.